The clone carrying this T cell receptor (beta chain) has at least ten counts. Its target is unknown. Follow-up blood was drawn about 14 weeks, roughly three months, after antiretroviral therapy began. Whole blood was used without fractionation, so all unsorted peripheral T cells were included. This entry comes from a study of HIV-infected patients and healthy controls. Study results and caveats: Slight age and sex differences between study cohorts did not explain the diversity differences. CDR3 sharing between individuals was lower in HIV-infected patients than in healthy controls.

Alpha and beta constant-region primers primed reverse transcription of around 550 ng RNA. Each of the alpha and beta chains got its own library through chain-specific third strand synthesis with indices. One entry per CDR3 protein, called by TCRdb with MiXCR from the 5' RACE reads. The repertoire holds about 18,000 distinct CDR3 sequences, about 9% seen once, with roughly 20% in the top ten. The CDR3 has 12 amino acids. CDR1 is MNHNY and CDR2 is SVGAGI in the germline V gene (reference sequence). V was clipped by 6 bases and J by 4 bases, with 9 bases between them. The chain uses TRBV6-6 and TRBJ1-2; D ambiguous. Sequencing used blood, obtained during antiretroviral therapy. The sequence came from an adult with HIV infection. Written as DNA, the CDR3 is TGTGCCAGCAGCTCCACAGTCTATGGCTACACCTTC. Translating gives CASSSTVYGYTF.